Described below is a single T cell receptor beta chain sequence and its context. What antigen it recognizes has not been identified. Base qualities are not recorded, but no much larger clone differs from it by a single base. This sample is drawn from a study of cytomegalovirus exposure and HLA in healthy donors (dated by TCRdb to 2016 to 2017). Regarding the research as a whole: According to an earlier analysis of 550 to 750 of the donors, about 190 million T cells yielded 90 million to 130 million unique TCR beta sequences and roughly 280 Gb of sequence data. Roughly 300 gigabases of sequencing data and tens of millions of unique TCR sequences were included in an early release covering about 700 HLA-typed donors. Among the approximately 400 genotyped donors, around 81% belonged to the genetic ancestry cluster associated with self-reported Caucasian donors. The study was designed to test whether signatures of past pathogen exposure could be identified by cataloging public T cell receptors. The study profiled the T cell repertoires of 666 subjects by immunosequencing and related them to cytomegalovirus serostatus. A separate validation cohort of approximately 130 different subjects was used in addition to the roughly 700-subject first cohort. To predict cytomegalovirus infection status, the study combined high-throughput TCR immunosequencing, statistical association of individual TCRs with disease status, and machine learning. In a later analysis, previously published TCR beta repertoires from hundreds of donors were re-analyzed and high-resolution HLA genotyping was added so that TCR occurrence patterns could be studied. Rather than drawing on any new phenotypic data, the later analysis identified candidate immune exposures from TCR beta sequences and the way those sequences occurred across donors. In an earlier analysis of several hundred of the donors, high-throughput TCR beta sequencing was used to judge whether each TCR beta V gene segment behaved as functional or pseudogenic. Donor age, sex, ethnicity and CMV serostatus were compiled alongside the repertoire data. A later genetic analysis took genome-wide SNP genotypes for about 65% of the roughly 670 donors and used that subset as a discovery cohort. All discovery cohort repertoires had been generated on a single sequencing platform. HLA typing covered class I and class II loci at four-digit resolution. The number of typed donors differed by locus: 629-630 for A, B, C, DRB1 and DQB1; 522 for DQA1; around 610 for DPA1; and about 450 for DPB1. Four to six DR-DQ haplotypes were handled as single units for association and clustering, since linkage in the cohort was strong. On average, roughly 240,000 unique TCR beta nucleotide sequences were sequenced per donor among some 420 genotyped donors of the cohort, with around 19% of those sequences being non-productive.

The cohort comprised fewer than 750 healthy bone marrow donors. Cohort members were all nominally healthy when sampled, although unrecorded immune exposures were likely present. The donor tested CMV seropositive and was one of the 289 seropositive cohort members. Every donor gave a peripheral blood sample, and the peripheral blood mononuclear cells from that sample were used for TCR beta sequencing. The Qiagen DNeasy Blood Extraction Kit was used to extract genomic DNA from the blood cell samples. The library was produced with the immunoSEQ multiplex PCR assay. A mixture of 60 forward primers for TCR Vbeta segments and 13 reverse primers for TCR Jbeta segments was used in the multiplex PCR. The CDR3 region of rearranged TCR beta genes was amplified from genomic DNA with a multiplex PCR assay. The amplified TCR beta libraries were sequenced on the Illumina HiSeq System as 87-base-pair reads. The paper's data handling went like this. A later analysis tallied around 87 million unique TCR beta chains across the 700 or so repertoires, and roughly 11 million of those chains were shared by two or more donors. To remove PCR and sequencing errors, raw reads were error-corrected and collapsed into unique sequences using a nearest-neighbor algorithm that merged closely related sequences. To assign V, D and J gene segments, CDR3 sequences were aligned to IMGT reference sequences. Each retained sequence needed at least a six-nucleotide match to both a V gene segment and a J gene segment. A rearrangement counted as productive if the CDR3 had no stop codons and remained in frame with V and J, and every other rearrangement counted as non-productive. Following IMGT convention, CDR3 was defined as the stretch from the second conserved V-encoded cysteine to the conserved J-encoded phenylalanine. Sequences without an unambiguous match to a single V gene segment were excluded from the earlier analysis of almost 600 of the donors. An earlier analysis of several hundred of the donors called V segments functional above 56.7% productive rearrangements and segregating when the between-donor standard deviation exceeded 5%. To diagnose cytomegalovirus status from the catalog of TCR beta chain sequences, a statistical classification framework was built. V and J gene assignment, in a later analysis, came from comparing TCR nucleotide sequences with IMGT/GENE-DB human TR gene sequences. A later analysis assigned CDR3 sequences and most-parsimonious VDJ recombination scenarios with the TCRdist pipeline. In a later analysis, each TCR beta chain was defined by its CDR3 amino acid sequence together with its V-gene family, and reads lacking a unique V-gene family were excluded. A later analysis removed over 500 highly shared, low-generation-probability nucleotide sequences to deal with suspected cross-contamination and a sequencing artifact. For each public chain, a later analysis derived a clonal expansion index from normalized ranks of inferred template counts within each repertoire. In a later analysis, generation probabilities were computed using a VDJ recombination model fitted to out-of-frame rearrangements, and the results were checked against IGoR. A later analysis scored TCR-TCR, TCR-HLA and TCR-CMV co-occurrence with hypergeometric tests, applying a repertoire-size bias correction to TCR pairs. False discovery rates were estimated in a later analysis by permuting HLA or CMV assignments 20 times. In a later analysis, co-occurring TCRs were grouped using DBSCAN, with TCRdist sequence similarity added in when clustering inside HLA-allele-positive subsets. Co-occurrence clustering excluded repertoires with fewer than 30,000 or more than 120,000 public chains, plus five with anomalous nucleotide sharing. TCRdb limited this immuneACCESS table to in-frame rearrangements with V and J called. A share of clones is missing; checked studies link under half to unresolved V genes, and the rest is unexplained. V, J and clone size derive from that table, while D and trimming were established from the DNA sequence. The sample records roughly 80,000 clones, under 80% of which are singletons. About 6.9% of the sample lies in the top ten.

V sheds 6 bases and J sheds 0 bases, leaving 7 bases between their ends. The CDR3 measures 13 amino acids from cysteine to phenylalanine. This entry keeps only the CDR3 DNA: 39 bases, framed from base 1. The germline V gene encodes CDR1 MNHNS and CDR2 SASEGT. General conclusions and limits of the study: Specific HLA alleles were associated with 15,000 to 20,000 TCR beta sequences at a false discovery rate of 0.05 in a later analysis. In vitro tests confirmed that a few of the cytomegalovirus-associated TCR beta chains recognize cytomegalovirus antigens. Broadly in line with IMGT annotations, most TCR beta V segments showed up in productive rearrangements about 87% or about 30% of the time in an earlier analysis of roughly 590 of the donors. In both the original and validation cohorts, the classifier was reported to diagnose cytomegalovirus status with high specificity and sensitivity. It was suggested by the authors that the approach could potentially be generalized to other disease states and immunological phenotypes. According to a later analysis, most CMV-associated TCR beta chains appeared to be HLA-restricted, and the HLA associations seemed to be driven largely by CMV exposure. About 17 rarely observed V segments, including chromosome 9 orphons, were excluded from the earlier analysis of a few hundred of the donors because counts were too low. A cluster of highly shared sequence variants was judged likely to represent a technical artifact of the sequencing pipeline. Several of the top co-occurrence clusters appeared to be linked to parvovirus B19, influenza, CMV and Epstein-Barr virus, according to a later analysis. Because HLA typing was missing for some donors at each locus, association tests included only the typed subset. A later genetic analysis associated a missense DCLRE1C variant with V-gene and J-gene trimming of TCR beta chains, and an independent cohort replicated the association. The presence/absence analyses assumed that sequencing depth was roughly uniform across donors, and that assumption may not be true. Immune exposure information for the cohort was limited to CMV serostatus. A further reported finding was that TCR beta sequences accurately predicted the HLA-A and HLA-B alleles for most subjects in the first cohort. Compared with the roughly 700-donor mean, donors in an Asian-associated ancestry cluster had fewer N-insertions in productive TCRs, according to a later genetic analysis. Strong co-occurrence of HLA alleles, especially DR and DQ, made assigning TCR associations to individual alleles difficult. The 87-base-pair reads could not distinguish some IMGT-functional V segments, including TRBV6-2 and TRBV6-3, so those segments were excluded. Across donors, most TCR sequences were observed very rarely, whereas some public TCRs were present in many individuals. The study listed approximately 150 TCR beta chains as associated with cytomegalovirus. The cohort was sequenced for TCR beta chains only, and without alpha or paired-chain data the features that could be detected were limited. In a later analysis, HLA-associated TCR beta chains showed more clonal expansion and lower generation probabilities than non-associated chains that were equally common. Linkage disequilibrium might explain the correlated functional status among segregating V segments, but an unknown experimental factor could not be ruled out. A later analysis found that TCR association rates varied across HLA loci, with DRB1 alleles showing the most associated TCRs and HLA-C alleles the fewest.

The specimen sequenced was PBMCs. The sequence is built from TRBV6-1 and TRBJ2-3; perhaps TRBD2 is the D gene, with 6 bases matching. This clonotype was sampled from a woman aged 45-59 years in good health and CMV-seropositive. The DNA reads TGTGCCAGCAGGGGACTGAGCACAGATACGCAGTATTTT. It is translated as CASRGLSTDTQYF.